This is a list of T cell receptor beta chains from one sample in a study of Graves' ophthalmopathy and Graves' hyperthyroidism. TCRdb independently ran MiXCR on the multiplex PCR reads; one entry per CDR3 protein. The data contain 600,000 to 700,000 distinct CDR3 sequences, roughly two fifths of them seen just once; the ten biggest clones take up 3% to 4%. Sequencing was carried out using peripheral blood. The receptors derive from an adult man with Graves' ophthalmopathy. Each CDR3 is given with its conserved first and last residue. Fields, in order: D gene, V gene, clone size, J gene, CDR3 DNA, CDR3 protein. D genes are given only for firm matches. Only some rows state a clone size, as once, few, many or a class for expanded clones.

d_call: -; v_call: TRBV6-5; clone_size: -; j_call: TRBJ1-1; cdr3_nt: TGTGCCAGCAGTCCCAACGGGGCCAACACTGAAGCTTTCTTT; cdr3_aa: CASSPNGANTEAFF
d_call: TRBD1; v_call: TRBV12-3/TRBV12-4; clone_size: many; j_call: TRBJ1-6; cdr3_nt: TGTGCCAGCAGTCCGCAGGGGGCGGATAATTCACCCCTCCACTTT; cdr3_aa: CASSPQGADNSPLHF
d_call: TRBD1; v_call: TRBV7-9; clone_size: many; j_call: TRBJ1-1; cdr3_nt: TGTGCCAGCAGCTCGGGACAGGTTAACACTGAAGCTTTCTTT; cdr3_aa: CASSSGQVNTEAFF
d_call: TRBD1; v_call: TRBV9; clone_size: many; j_call: TRBJ2-7; cdr3_nt: TGTGCCAGCAGCGTATTTTCGACAGGGATGGGGGAGCAGTACTTC; cdr3_aa: CASSVFSTGMGEQYF
d_call: TRBD1; v_call: TRBV20-1; clone_size: -; j_call: TRBJ1-2; cdr3_nt: TGCAGTGCTAGAGACCCGAGGATTCCGGGACAGTACTATGGCTACACCTTC; cdr3_aa: CSARDPRIPGQYYGYTF
d_call: TRBD1; v_call: TRBV29-1; clone_size: once; j_call: TRBJ2-1; cdr3_nt: TGCAGCGTTGGACAGGGCTACAATGAGCAGTTCTTC; cdr3_aa: CSVGQGYNEQFF
d_call: -; v_call: TRBV7-8; clone_size: -; j_call: TRBJ1-5; cdr3_nt: TGTGCCAGCAGTCAAGGGGTTCCCGAGGGTTATCAGCCCCAGCATTTT; cdr3_aa: CASSQGVPEGYQPQHF
d_call: TRBD1; v_call: TRBV20-1; clone_size: few; j_call: TRBJ2-6; cdr3_nt: TGCAGTGCGTGGACAGGGGCTGGGGCCAACGTCCTGACTTTC; cdr3_aa: CSAWTGAGANVLTF
d_call: TRBD1; v_call: TRBV2; clone_size: -; j_call: TRBJ1-2; cdr3_nt: TGTGCCAGCAGCTACGGACAGGGGTGGTATGGCTACACCTTC; cdr3_aa: CASSYGQGWYGYTF
d_call: -; v_call: TRBV2; clone_size: -; j_call: TRBJ1-1; cdr3_nt: TGTGCCAGCAGTTTTATAGGGATGAAGAACACTGAAGCTTTCTTT; cdr3_aa: CASSFIGMKNTEAFF
d_call: TRBD2; v_call: TRBV7-2; clone_size: many; j_call: TRBJ2-7; cdr3_nt: TGTGCCAGCAGCATCATGGGACTAGCGGGAAAAAGGGAGCAGTACTTC; cdr3_aa: CASSIMGLAGKREQYF
d_call: -; v_call: TRBV2; clone_size: many; j_call: TRBJ1-5; cdr3_nt: TGTGCCAGCAGTGAAGCAAACAGGTTTGTTCAGCCCCAGCATTTT; cdr3_aa: CASSEANRFVQPQHF
d_call: -; v_call: TRBV6-6; clone_size: many; j_call: TRBJ1-1; cdr3_nt: TGTGCCAGCAGCAATGACAGAGTGAACACTGAAGCTTTCTTT; cdr3_aa: CASSNDRVNTEAFF
d_call: -; v_call: TRBV12-5; clone_size: few; j_call: TRBJ1-6; cdr3_nt: TGTGCTAGTGGTACAGATAATTCACCCCTCCACTTT; cdr3_aa: CASGTDNSPLHF
d_call: TRBD2; v_call: TRBV5-4; clone_size: few; j_call: TRBJ2-2; cdr3_nt: TGTGCCAGCAGCAAGCGGGAGGCCGGGGAGCTGTTTTTT; cdr3_aa: CASSKREAGELFF
d_call: -; v_call: TRBV13; clone_size: -; j_call: TRBJ1-2; cdr3_nt: -; cdr3_aa: CASSSRDRLNTEAFFGYTF
d_call: -; v_call: TRBV4-1; clone_size: many; j_call: TRBJ1-2; cdr3_nt: TGCGCCAGCAGCCAAGATCCTAGGGATGGCTACACCTTC; cdr3_aa: CASSQDPRDGYTF
d_call: -; v_call: TRBV20-1; clone_size: -; j_call: TRBJ1-4; cdr3_nt: TGCAGTGCTGTGGGAGATGAAAAACTGTTTTTT; cdr3_aa: CSAVGDEKLFF
d_call: -; v_call: TRBV12-3/TRBV12-4; clone_size: -; j_call: TRBJ2-2; cdr3_nt: TGTGCCAGCAGTTTCTCGCCCGGGGAGCTGTTTTTT; cdr3_aa: CASSFSPGELFF
d_call: -; v_call: TRBV7-2; clone_size: -; j_call: TRBJ2-5; cdr3_nt: TGTGCCAGCAGCTTGCGCGCGGGAGAGACCCAGTACTTC; cdr3_aa: CASSLRAGETQYF
d_call: -; v_call: TRBV7-2; clone_size: -; j_call: TRBJ2-3; cdr3_nt: TGTGCCAGCAGCTCAGTCCAAGCAGATACGCAGTATTTT; cdr3_aa: CASSSVQADTQYF
d_call: -; v_call: TRBV6-6; clone_size: many; j_call: TRBJ1-4; cdr3_nt: TGTGCCAGCGGGAGGAGTTCGGCTAATGAAAAACTGTTTTTT; cdr3_aa: CASGRSSANEKLFF
d_call: -; v_call: TRBV11-2; clone_size: -; j_call: TRBJ2-5; cdr3_nt: TGTGCCAGCAGCTTCGCCTTCTCCGGGGCTGAAGAGACCCAGTACTTC; cdr3_aa: CASSFAFSGAEETQYF
d_call: -; v_call: TRBV19; clone_size: many; j_call: TRBJ1-3; cdr3_nt: TGTGCCAGTAGTATATCTGTCTCTGGAAACACCATATATTTT; cdr3_aa: CASSISVSGNTIYF
d_call: -; v_call: TRBV12-3/TRBV12-4; clone_size: -; j_call: TRBJ1-3; cdr3_nt: TGTGCCAGCAGTTTAAACGGACTCTCTAGAAACACCATATATTTT; cdr3_aa: CASSLNGLSRNTIYF